One and the same sample provided the 20 T cell receptor beta chains below, sequenced in a study of a mutant IDH1 vaccine in newly diagnosed glioma. The method was immunoSEQ multiplex PCR; TCRdb's version includes in-frame clones alone and lacks a portion of them. Among 85,000 to 100,000 clones listed, 70% to 90% were seen once. The sample's time point: baseline, week 1 (first vaccination visit). The treatment is: pre-vaccination baseline after standard-of-care therapy. The sequences come from PBMCs, collected from a glioma patient treated with radiotherapy, temozolomide or both. These receptors were obtained from a woman aged 45-60 years with glioma.

This chain connects TRBV5-1 to TRBJ2-1; 13 bases fit TRBD2. Germline V gene lookup returns CDR1 SGHRS and CDR2 YFSETQ. This CDR3 comprises 17 residues. The ends lost 3 bases at V and 2 bases at J; junction bases unmatched: 5. The CDR3 bases are TGCGCCAGCAGCTGGGGGACTAGCGGGACCGCCTACAATGAGCAGTTCTTC. This sequence encodes CASSWGTSGTAYNEQFF.

CDR3 amino acids: CAALEGPSGTDTDTQYF. The CDR3 DNA is TGTGCCGCTCTAGAGGGCCCGTCGGGAACCGACACAGATACGCAGTATTTT. This chain uses TRBV28 with TRBJ2-3; D is perhaps TRBD2 (5 bases). In germline, CDR1 is MDHEN, CDR2 SYDVKM. The CDR3 runs to 17 residues. Trimming removed 11 bases from V and 2 bases from J, with 26 bases in between. Full variable domain (rest looked up from reference TRBV28 and TRBJ2-3): DVKVTQSSRYLVKRTGEKVFLECVQDMDHENMFWYRQDPGLGLRLIYFSYDVKMKEKGDIPEGYSVSREKKERFSLILESASTNQTSMYLCAALEGPSGTDTDTQYFGPGTRLTVL.

This sequence joins TRBV6-5 and TRBJ1-4; D unclear. Trimming stripped 6 bases from V and 0 bases from J, with 11 bases between. The V gene's germline CDR1 is MNHEY and CDR2 SVGAGI. The CDR3 is 15 residues long. The CDR3 nucleotides read TGTGCCAGCAGATCGCAGATGCCAACTAATGAAAAACTGTTTTTT. It yields the protein CASRSQMPTNEKLFF.

The J gene is TRBJ2-5, the V gene TRBV19; possible D gene TRBD1, 6 bases. CDR1 and CDR2 from the germline V gene are LNHDA and SQIVND (reference sequence). V lost 5 bases to trimming and J lost 5 bases, with 18 bases between them. The CDR3 contains 15 residues. The CDR3: CASSAFQGLGETQYF. The DNA for the CDR3 is TGTGCCAGTAGTGCTTTTCAGGGGCTCGGGGAGACCCAGTACTTC.

The chain carries TRBV7-9 and TRBJ2-7; D may correspond to TRBD1 or TRBD2 (6 bases each). This CDR3 has 14 residues. Trimming left V 5 bases short and J 7 bases short, with 18 bases between. Germline V lookup: CDR1 SEHNR, CDR2 FQNEAQ (reference sequence). The CDR3 DNA reads TGTGCCAGCAGCCCGTCAGGGGAGGCGGGTGAGCAGTACTTC. Amino acids: CASSPSGEAGEQYF.

V and J are TRBV6-5 and TRBJ2-7, with a weak D call TRBD1 (5 bases). Germline loops: CDR1 MNHEY, CDR2 SVGAGI. V was trimmed by 0 bases and J by 1 base, leaving 10 bases between them. This CDR3 has 15 amino acids. CDR3 amino acids: CASSYSTQGSYEQYF. CDR3 in DNA: TGTGCCAGCAGTTACTCGACGCAGGGTTCCTACGAGCAGTACTTC.

The rearrangement uses TRBV29-1 and TRBJ2-7; TRBD1 agrees at 7 bases. This CDR3 region has 11 residues. Germline V lookup: CDR1 SQVTM, CDR2 ANQGSEA. The trim removed 7 bases at V and 4 bases at J, leaving 4 bases unmatched. CDR3: CSALQGYEQYF. The CDR3 bases are TGCAGCGCACTACAGGGGTACGAGCAGTACTTC.

The V call is TRBV5-4, the J call TRBJ1-1; TRBD1 agrees at 9 bases. The CDR3 has 16 residues. J lost 4 bases, V lost 0 bases, and 7 bases had no gene match. The germline V gene has CDR1 SGHNT and CDR2 YYREEE (reference sequence). This CDR3 is CASSLGAGQGRTEAFF. CDR3 in DNA: TGTGCCAGCAGCTTGGGGGCCGGACAGGGGCGCACTGAAGCTTTCTTT.

The gene calls are TRBV7-9 and TRBJ2-2; TRBD2 matches 11 bases. The trim removed 5 bases at V and 0 bases at J, leaving 2 bases unmatched. The CDR3 extends over 16 amino acids. Germline V gives CDR1 SEHNR, CDR2 FQNEAQ (reference sequence). The CDR3 DNA is TGTGCCAGCAGCCCGGGACTAGCGGCGAACACCGGGGAGCTGTTTTTT. It specifies CASSPGLAANTGELFF.

Notes on this clone: Relative to the germline gene, one junction end is altered; a read error may explain this. The chain uses TRBV7-7 and TRBJ2-1, with D possibly being TRBD1 (5 bases). Germline V gene sequence: CDR1 SSHAT, CDR2 FNYEAQ (reference sequence). This CDR3 contains 15 residues. CDR3 DNA sequence: TGTGCTAGCAGCTTGGGGCAGGGCGCGTACAATGAGCAGTTCTTC. It encodes CASSLGQGAYNEQFF.

V usage is TRBV2 and J usage is TRBJ2-1; perhaps TRBD2 as D (6 bases). V lost 7 bases, J lost 15 bases, and 22 bases lay in between. The length of the CDR3 is 13 residues. Germline V gene lookup returns CDR1 SNHLY and CDR2 FYNNEI. Here the CDR3 reads CASITTGVPGAFF. The CDR3 nucleotides read TGTGCCAGCATCACCACGGGAGTCCCCGGGGCGTTCTTC.

In nucleotides, the CDR3 is TGCGCCAGCAGCCTCGACAGCGCCCGCGAGCAGTACTTC. Translating gives CASSLDSAREQYF. J is TRBJ2-7 and V is TRBV5-1; TRBD1 might be the D (5 bases). The germline V gene has CDR1 SGHRS and CDR2 YFSETQ. The CDR3 has 13 amino acids. V lost 4 bases and J lost 6, with 14 bases in between.

The chain joins TRBV5-6 to TRBJ2-3; 11 positions match TRBD2. CDR1 and CDR2 (germline): SGHDT, YYEEEE. V trimming: 5 bases; J trimming: 1 base; junction bases outside the gene matches: 12. This CDR3 spans 18 amino acids. CDR3 DNA sequence: TGTGCCAGCAGGGGACAGGGTGGGACTAGCGGTCGCACAGATACGCAGTATTTT. Protein product: CASRGQGGTSGRTDTQYF. Looking up the rest from reference TRBV5-6 and TRBJ2-3 gives the full variable domain: DAGVTQSPTHLIKTRGQQVTLRCSPKSGHDTVSWYQQALGQGPQFIFQYYEEEERQRGNFPDRFSGHQFPNYSSELNVNALLLGDSALYLCASRGQGGTSGRTDTQYFGPGTRLTVL.

The chain joins TRBV29-1 to TRBJ1-2; perhaps TRBD1 as D (6 bases). Germline CDR1 SQVTM, CDR2 ANQGSEA. The CDR3 contains 17 residues. V dropped 3 bases and J dropped 0 bases, with 20 bases sitting between them. The CDR3 DNA reads as TGCAGCGTTGACAGAACGGGGGCCCGAAGAGCTAACTATGGCTACACCTTC. Protein product: CSVDRTGARRANYGYTF.

The chain employs TRBV2 and TRBJ2-2; 7 bases are a match to TRBD1. The CDR3 has 14 amino acids. Trimming took 8 bases from V and 4 from J; bases not matched to a gene: 7. The germline V gene has CDR1 SNHLY and CDR2 FYNNEI. CDR3 in DNA: TGTGCCAGCCGGACAGGACCCGTCACCGGGGAGCTGTTTTTT. Amino acids: CASRTGPVTGELFF. The whole variable domain, remainder taken from reference TRBV2 and TRBJ2-2, is EPEVTQTPSHQVTQMGQEVILRCVPISNHLYFYWYRQILGQKVEFLVSFYNNEISEKSEIFDDQFSVERPDGSNFTLKIRSTKLEDSAMYFCASRTGPVTGELFFGEGSRLTVL.

This chain connects TRBV10-3 to TRBJ1-4; 9 bases match TRBD1. The germline CDR1 and CDR2 sequences are ENHRY and SYGVKD. The CDR3 runs to 14 residues. After removal of 8 bases from V and 5 bases from J, the junction contained 6 bases not matched to a gene. The CDR3 region has the DNA TGTGCCATCTCCCCCGGGACAGGGAATGAAAAACTGTTTTTT. It yields the protein CAISPGTGNEKLFF.

The chain couples TRBV28 to TRBJ2-1; 9 nucleotides match TRBD1. CDR3 size: 17 residues. The ends lost 5 bases at V and 0 bases at J; junction bases unmatched: 8. In germline, CDR1 is MDHEN, CDR2 SYDVKM. The CDR3 sequence: CASSEHPGQGSYNEQFF. CDR3 nucleotide sequence: TGTGCCAGCAGTGAACATCCGGGACAGGGCTCCTACAATGAGCAGTTCTTC.

The genes are TRBV28 and TRBJ1-5, with D uncertain. The CDR3 sequence is 13 residues long. V lost 10 bases to trimming and J lost 0 bases, with 10 bases between them. The germline gives CDR1 MDHEN, CDR2 SYDVKM. CDR3 in amino acids: CATWRDSNQPQHF. In DNA form, the CDR3 reads TGTGCCACCTGGAGGGATAGCAATCAGCCCCAGCATTTT.

The gene calls are TRBV12-5 and TRBJ2-2; D is ambiguous. Germline V CDR1 and CDR2: LGHNT, FRNRAP. Trimming cost V 0 bases and J 6 bases, with 5 bases left between them. The CDR3 contains 13 residues. In DNA, the CDR3 is TGTGCTAGTGGTTTGGTTCGGGCCGGGGAGCTGTTTTTT. Residues: CASGLVRAGELFF.

This clone was counted between two and nine times. The genes are TRBV11-3 and TRBJ2-7; D might be TRBD1 (6 bases). V was cut by 3 bases and J by 5 bases, with 20 bases left in between. The CDR3 runs to 16 residues. CDR1 is SGHNT and CDR2 is YENEEA in the germline V gene. CDR3: CASSLGTQGALNEQYF. CDR3 coding DNA: TGTGCCAGCAGCTTGGGCACACAGGGAGCGCTCAACGAGCAGTACTTC.